The rows below give T cell receptor beta chains drawn from one sample of a study of OX40 agonist ivuxolimab in advanced cancers. This table comes from immunoSEQ multiplex PCR, and its TCRdb copy is limited to in-frame clones, with some not included. The table lists around 37,000 clones, 75% to 85% of them singletons. Material: CD4+ or CD8+ T cells sorted from blood, obtained in a trial of the OX40 agonist ivuxolimab. These receptors originate from an adult with an advanced solid tumor such as melanoma, head and neck, liver or kidney cancer. The CDR3 runs from the conserved cysteine through the conserved F or W. A D gene is named only where the DNA matches it firmly. A clone size is listed for some rows: how often the clone was seen (once, few, many), or a class if it is expanded.

D: TRBD1; size: NA; V: TRBV30; J: TRBJ1-1; DNA: TGTGCCTGGAGTCCGGCCGTACAGGGGATAATGAACACTGAAGCTTTCTTT; CDR3: CAWSPAVQGIMNTEAFF
D: TRBD1; size: NA; V: TRBV4-3; J: TRBJ1-2; DNA: TGCGCCAGCAGCCAAGACCCACGGACAGGGGCCTATGGCTACACCTTC; CDR3: CASSQDPRTGAYGYTF
D: NA; size: NA; V: TRBV30; J: TRBJ2-3; DNA: TGTGCCAGAAACAGGGCGAGAAGCACAGATACGCAGTATTTT; CDR3: CARNRARSTDTQYF
D: NA; size: NA; V: TRBV19; J: TRBJ2-7; DNA: TGTGCCAGCGCCCACGGGGGGCGTACCTACGAGCAGTACTTC; CDR3: CASAHGGRTYEQYF
D: TRBD1; size: NA; V: TRBV4-1; J: TRBJ1-5; DNA: TGCGCCAGCAGCCAAGCCGGGACAGGGGATCAGCCCCAGCATTTT; CDR3: CASSQAGTGDQPQHF
D: NA; size: few; V: TRBV5-6; J: TRBJ2-7; DNA: TGTGCCAGCAGCTTGTATACCTCCTACGAGCAGTACTTC; CDR3: CASSLYTSYEQYF
D: TRBD1; size: once; V: TRBV6-4; J: TRBJ1-2; DNA: TGTGCCAGCAGTGCGGACAGGGGAGGAAACTATGGCTACACCTTC; CDR3: CASSADRGGNYGYTF
D: TRBD2; size: NA; V: TRBV27; J: TRBJ2-2; DNA: TGTGCCAGCAGCCGTGGGACTAGGGTCGGGGAGCTGTTTTTT; CDR3: CASSRGTRVGELFF
D: TRBD1; size: NA; V: TRBV28; J: TRBJ1-4; DNA: TGTGCCAGCACCCACGGGACAGGGAATGAAAAACTGTTTTTT; CDR3: CASTHGTGNEKLFF
D: NA; size: NA; V: TRBV2; J: TRBJ1-2; DNA: TGTGCCAGCATCCAAGGAGGCAGGGGAAACTATGGCTACACCTTC; CDR3: CASIQGGRGNYGYTF
D: NA; size: once; V: TRBV30; J: TRBJ1-6; DNA: TGTGCCTGGAGTACCCAGAATTCACCCCTCCACTTT; CDR3: CAWSTQNSPLHF
D: NA; size: NA; V: TRBV18; J: TRBJ2-6; DNA: TGTGCCAGCTCACTTACAGGGAGTGGGGCCAACGTCCTGACTTTC; CDR3: CASSLTGSGANVLTF
D: NA; size: NA; V: TRBV6-5; J: TRBJ1-5; DNA: TGTGCCAGCAGTTACGCCCGGGGAGGGCAGCCCCAGCATTTT; CDR3: CASSYARGGQPQHF
D: TRBD1; size: NA; V: TRBV28; J: TRBJ2-3; DNA: TGTGCCAGCAGTTTTTTCGGACAGGGACCAGATACGCAGTATTTT; CDR3: CASSFFGQGPDTQYF
D: TRBD1; size: NA; V: TRBV9; J: TRBJ2-3; DNA: TGTGCCAGCAGCGGTGGACAGGGTAGCACAGATACGCAGTATTTT; CDR3: CASSGGQGSTDTQYF
D: NA; size: NA; V: TRBV21-1; J: TRBJ2-7; DNA: TGTGCCAGCAGCAAAGACGCTAGACTTGGAGCCTACGAGCAGTACTTC; CDR3: CASSKDARLGAYEQYF
D: TRBD2; size: NA; V: TRBV4-1; J: TRBJ2-1; DNA: TGCGCCAGCAGCCAAGCGGGAGGGCATCACAATGAGCAGTTCTTC; CDR3: CASSQAGGHHNEQFF
D: NA; size: NA; V: TRBV28; J: TRBJ1-1; DNA: TGTGCCAGCAGTGTCTTGGTAGGAACTGAAGCTTTCTTT; CDR3: CASSVLVGTEAFF
D: NA; size: NA; V: TRBV6-5; J: TRBJ1-1; DNA: TGTGCCAGCAGTGATGGACAGATGAACACTGAAGCTTTCTTT; CDR3: CASSDGQMNTEAFF
D: TRBD2; size: NA; V: TRBV14; J: TRBJ2-5; DNA: TGTGCCAGCAGCTATTCCGGGGGGGGAGAGACCCAGTACTTC; CDR3: CASSYSGGGETQYF